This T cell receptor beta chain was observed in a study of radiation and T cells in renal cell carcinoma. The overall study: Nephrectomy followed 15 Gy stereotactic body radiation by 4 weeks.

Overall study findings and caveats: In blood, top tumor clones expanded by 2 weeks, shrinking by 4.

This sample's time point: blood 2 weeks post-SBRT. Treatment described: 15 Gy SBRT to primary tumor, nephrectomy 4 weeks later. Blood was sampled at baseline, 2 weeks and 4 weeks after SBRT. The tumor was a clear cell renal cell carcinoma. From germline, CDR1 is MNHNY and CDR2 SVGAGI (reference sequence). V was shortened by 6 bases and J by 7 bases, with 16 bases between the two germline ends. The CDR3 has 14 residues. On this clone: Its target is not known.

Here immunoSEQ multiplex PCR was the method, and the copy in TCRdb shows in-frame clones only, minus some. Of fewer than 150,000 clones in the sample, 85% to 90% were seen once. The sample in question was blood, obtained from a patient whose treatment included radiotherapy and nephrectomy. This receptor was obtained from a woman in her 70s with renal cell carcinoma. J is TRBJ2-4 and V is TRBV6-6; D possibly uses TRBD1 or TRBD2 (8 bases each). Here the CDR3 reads CASSAGGGRNIQYF. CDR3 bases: TGTGCCAGCAGCGCAGGGGGCGGGAGGAACATTCAGTACTTC.